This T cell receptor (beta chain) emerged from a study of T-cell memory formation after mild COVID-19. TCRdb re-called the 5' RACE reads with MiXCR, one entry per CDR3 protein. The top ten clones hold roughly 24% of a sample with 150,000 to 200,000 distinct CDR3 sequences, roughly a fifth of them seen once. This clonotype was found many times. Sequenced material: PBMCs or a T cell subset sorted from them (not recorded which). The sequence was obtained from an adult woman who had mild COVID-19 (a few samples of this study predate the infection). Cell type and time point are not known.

CDR3 DNA sequence: TGTGCCAGCAGCTTGGCGGATTGGCGGGAGACCCAGTACTTC. This sequence encodes CASSLADWRETQYF. The chain has TRBV7-2 and TRBJ2-5; D gene uncertain. The CDR3 consists of 14 residues. Germline values: CDR1 SGHTA, CDR2 FQGNSA. The V and J ends lost 3 bases and 5 bases respectively, with 13 bases between them.